The rows below give T cell receptor beta chains drawn from one sample of a study of T cells in Graves' hyperthyroidism and ophthalmopathy. TCRdb redid the calling of the multiplex PCR reads with MiXCR, one entry per CDR3 protein. The table shows under 400,000 distinct CDR3 sequences, with about 15% occurring only once. The material sequenced was blood. These receptors came from a woman aged 18-35 years with Graves' hyperthyroidism that later progressed to Graves' ophthalmopathy. Both conserved end residues are trimmed from each CDR3.

v_gene,j_gene,CDR3aa
TRBV19,TRBJ1-1,ASSIGWWRQLNTEAF
TRBV12-3/TRBV12-4,TRBJ1-2,ASSFYGDGYT
TRBV7-8,TRBJ2-7,ASSVSSGSTYEQY
TRBV18,TRBJ2-3,ASSPDSGTDTQY
TRBV27,TRBJ2-2,ASSFLAGGVGELF
TRBV28,TRBJ2-7,ASSFVVISYEQY
TRBV12-3/TRBV12-4,TRBJ2-3,ASSPRGGTDTQY
TRBV15,TRBJ1-5,ATARDRNDQPQH
TRBV7-9,TRBJ2-4,ASSLVLDGELAKNIQY
TRBV19,TRBJ1-3,ASSIAGRQDAGNTIY
TRBV12-3/TRBV12-4,TRBJ2-2,ASSLVLEGLRNTGELF
TRBV9,TRBJ1-6,ASSDRDHNSPLH
TRBV5-5,TRBJ2-3,ASSRPGVTSTDTQY
TRBV12-3/TRBV12-4,TRBJ2-1,ASRTYNEQF
TRBV7-9,TRBJ2-5,ASSRAGVLGETQY
TRBV30,TRBJ1-5,AWSVGGNQPQH
TRBV5-1,TRBJ2-7,ASRAQGAEQY
TRBV4-2,TRBJ1-4,ASSQPLWRQPSANEKLF
TRBV4-1,TRBJ2-2,ASSQQSWGRYRELF
TRBV29-1,TRBJ2-4,SVVTGGKNIQY
TRBV5-6,TRBJ1-2,ASSGQGSGETNYGYT
TRBV14,TRBJ2-1,ASSRDMAVNEQF
TRBV27,TRBJ2-1,ASSFTGGGPSDEQF
TRBV29-1,TRBJ2-5,SVVIAGHAETQY
TRBV7-9,TRBJ2-5,ASSFGTAWETQY
TRBV4-1,TRBJ2-7,ASSQVRPGSGGYEQY
TRBV5-1,TRBJ2-2,ASSWERTGELF
TRBV27,TRBJ2-7,ASSLAGASEQY
TRBV20-1,TRBJ2-5,SASDGLPQETQY
TRBV7-8,TRBJ2-1,ASSQLGLAGGPYNEQF
TRBV28,TRBJ2-7,ASTPQANPSYEQY
TRBV11-2,TRBJ1-1,ASSLRTAMTEAF
TRBV5-1,TRBJ2-7,ASSPRGTLRDEQY
TRBV20-1,TRBJ2-5,SAYTGTGKETQY
TRBV7-6,TRBJ2-1,ASSLTDLYNEQF
TRBV5-1,TRBJ2-2,ASRLAGVLTGELF
TRBV11-2,TRBJ1-2,ASSFSQGGYT
TRBV7-3,TRBJ1-1,ASSLNGGGASTEAF
TRBV7-2,TRBJ2-3,ASSLVPRTSTDTQY
TRBV20-1,TRBJ2-7,SATPPGWDSSYEQY
TRBV6-2/TRBV6-3,TRBJ2-7,ATKFWDSTYEQY
TRBV5-1,TRBJ2-1,ASSSSSGSGDEQF
TRBV10-3,TRBJ2-2,AIRPGTSVLGELF
TRBV20-1,TRBJ2-1,SASIQGLYNEQF
TRBV25-1,TRBJ1-2,ASSAPGPPNYGYT
TRBV28,TRBJ1-5,ASTPKGGSQPQH
TRBV20-1,TRBJ2-5,SARPGLEWETQY
TRBV28,TRBJ2-1,ASSFVGGPNNEQF
TRBV27,TRBJ2-1,ASSLYLAAYNEQF
TRBV13,TRBJ1-2,ASSLGPAGGWSGYT
TRBV6-1,TRBJ1-5,ASRRTKNQPQH
TRBV6-6,TRBJ1-1,ASSYPDSNTEAF
TRBV14,TRBJ1-5,ASSQEEGQPQH
TRBV10-3,TRBJ1-1,AISESRYTEAF
TRBV29-1,TRBJ2-2,SVTRSGTGELF
TRBV7-2,TRBJ2-1,ASSLDLAGGYNEQF
TRBV7-9,TRBJ2-5,ASSFYGQYQKTQY
TRBV28,TRBJ2-7,ASSRLAERYEQY
TRBV5-5,TRBJ1-1,ASSDLRLARAIRTEAF
TRBV28,TRBJ2-1,ASSPPPASGKNEQF